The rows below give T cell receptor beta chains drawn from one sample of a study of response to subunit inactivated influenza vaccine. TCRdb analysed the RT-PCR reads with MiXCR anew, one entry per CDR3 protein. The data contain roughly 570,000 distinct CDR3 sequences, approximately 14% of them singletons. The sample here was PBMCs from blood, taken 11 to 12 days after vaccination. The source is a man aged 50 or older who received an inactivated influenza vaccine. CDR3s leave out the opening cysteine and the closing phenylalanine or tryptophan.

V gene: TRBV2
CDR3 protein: ASSGQGETQY

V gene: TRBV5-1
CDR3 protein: ASSLAQGYNSPLH

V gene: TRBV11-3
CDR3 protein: ASSKDGGQETQY

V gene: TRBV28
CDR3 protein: ASSQQGAGKSYEQY

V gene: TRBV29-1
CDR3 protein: SAVDNNEKLF

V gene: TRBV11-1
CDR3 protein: ASSLVQNLWAGETYNEQF

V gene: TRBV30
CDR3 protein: AWSAPRGPQH

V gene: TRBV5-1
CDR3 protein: ASSPWTGSLDTQY

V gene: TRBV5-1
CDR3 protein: ASSWRPASGGTDTQY

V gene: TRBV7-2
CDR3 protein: ASSSRLAGEYNEQF

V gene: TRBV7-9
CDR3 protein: AISLGGSLGENIQY

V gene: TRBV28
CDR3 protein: ASSPPSSGYT

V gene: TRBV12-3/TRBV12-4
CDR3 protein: ASSLEGGSSLYGYT

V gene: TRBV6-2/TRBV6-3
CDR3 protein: ASGPTGVSNQPQH

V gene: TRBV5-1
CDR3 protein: ASSLEGGWGTEAF

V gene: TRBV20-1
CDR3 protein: SARSGLAGVEQY

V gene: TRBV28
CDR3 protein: ASSPQGQGNEKLF

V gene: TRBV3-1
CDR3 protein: ASSHVREAQNTGELF

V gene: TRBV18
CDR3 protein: ASSPPAGGGYT

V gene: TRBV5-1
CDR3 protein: ASSWAREETQY

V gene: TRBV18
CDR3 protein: ASSPPEGQGPETQY

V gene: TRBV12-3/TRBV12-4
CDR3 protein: ASSSRWAQY

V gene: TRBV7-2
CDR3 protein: ASSPGTTSPLH

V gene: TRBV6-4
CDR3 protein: ASSDSPSSVNEQY

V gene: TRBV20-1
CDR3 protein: SATRFAEQETQY

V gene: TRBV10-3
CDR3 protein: AIRLGQNTGELF

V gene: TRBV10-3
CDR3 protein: ATQQPGRNEKLF

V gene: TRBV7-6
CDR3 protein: ASSLVGGVATYEQY

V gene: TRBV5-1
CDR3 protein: ASSLMAGSSGANVLT

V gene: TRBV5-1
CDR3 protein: ASSPGAGAGYNEQF

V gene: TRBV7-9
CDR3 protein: ASRPSGNEQF

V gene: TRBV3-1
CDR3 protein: ASSQRLLAAYEQF

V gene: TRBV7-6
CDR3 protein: ASSREPPGGIYNEQF

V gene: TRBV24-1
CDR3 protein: ATSDPRVGRSTDTQY

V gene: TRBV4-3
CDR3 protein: ASSPGSLPDTQY

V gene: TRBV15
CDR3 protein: ATSKGLGNTDTQY

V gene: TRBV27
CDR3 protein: ASSLYRGTSYEQY

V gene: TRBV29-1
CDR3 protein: SVEDRRTSSYEQY

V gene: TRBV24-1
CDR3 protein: ATSDSLESNQPQH

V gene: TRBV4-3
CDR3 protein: ASSQRNPDTQY

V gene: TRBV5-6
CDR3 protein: ASSVGTPELF

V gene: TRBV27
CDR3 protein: ASSLLGARSGELF

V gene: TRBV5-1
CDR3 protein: ASRTGPYTGELF

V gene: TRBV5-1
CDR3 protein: ASSLPGGGTDTQY

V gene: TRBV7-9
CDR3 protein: ASSFPQSPLH

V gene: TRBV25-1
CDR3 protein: ASRKSTGSTYEQY

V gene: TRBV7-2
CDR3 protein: ASSLGIRGAEKLF

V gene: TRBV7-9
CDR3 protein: ASRMVGGRYNEQF

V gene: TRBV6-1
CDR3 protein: ASSTPAGYEQY

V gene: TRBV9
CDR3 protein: ASSVDIGSGGNTIY

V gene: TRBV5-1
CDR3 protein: ASSLGPREEQF

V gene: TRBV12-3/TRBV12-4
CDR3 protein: ASTQGPLASDNEQF

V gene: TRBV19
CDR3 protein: ASSKQGKRDGYT